The 16 T cell receptor beta chains below come from one sample, sequenced in a study of cytomegalovirus exposure and HLA in healthy donors. It was with 60 Vbeta and 13 Jbeta primers that the PCR ran. Using immunoSEQ multiplex PCR, the repertoire was profiled, and TCRdb retains in-frame clones only, with some absent. The table includes around 120,000 clones, about four fifths detected once. Sequenced: PBMCs. The origin of the receptors is a human donor in good health.

In this sample, this clone turned up a few times. The chain is built from TRBV29-1 and TRBJ1-2; D is perhaps TRBD1 (6 bases). Germline lookup yields CDR1 SQVTM and CDR2 ANQGSEA. The CDR3 is 17 amino acids. Between the trimmed V and J ends, which lost 3 bases and 7 bases, there was a span of 27 bases. CDR3 protein: CSVDDRFGGYLRGGYTF. The CDR3 nucleotides read TGCAGCGTTGACGACAGATTTGGGGGATACCTCAGGGGTGGCTACACCTTC.

The chain uses TRBV7-9 and TRBJ2-2; D is ambiguous. This CDR3 spans 15 amino acids. Germline CDR1 reads SEHNR; CDR2 reads FQNEAQ (reference sequence). V was pared by 0 bases and J by 4 bases, with 9 bases between. CDR3 bases: TGTGCCAGCAGCTTAGCCCGCGCCGGCACCGGGGAGCTGTTTTTT. Its translation is CASSLARAGTGELFF.

J is TRBJ2-2 and V is TRBV7-8; 7 nucleotides agree with TRBD2. This CDR3 has 15 amino acids. CDR1 is SGHVS, CDR2 FQNEAQ, per germline. The trim removed 5 bases at V and 1 base at J, leaving 4 bases unmatched. The CDR3 sequence: CASSPRGGNTGELFF. Written as DNA, the CDR3 is TGTGCCAGCAGCCCCCGCGGGGGGAACACCGGGGAGCTGTTTTTT.

V usage is TRBV28 and J usage is TRBJ2-7; D is perhaps TRBD2 (5 bases). The length of the CDR3 is 12 residues. The germline CDR1 and CDR2 sequences are MDHEN and SYDVKM. The V gene lost 6 bases and the J gene lost 1 base, with 7 bases spanning the gap. CDR3 sequence reads: CASRGGSYEQYF. For the CDR3, the DNA is TGTGCCAGCAGGGGCGGGTCCTACGAGCAGTACTTC.

The rearrangement uses TRBV5-5 and TRBJ1-2; D gene uncertain. The germline V gene encodes CDR1 SGHKS and CDR2 YYEKEE (reference sequence). Trimming left V 9 bases short and J 5 bases short, with 17 bases between. The CDR3 has 13 amino acids. The CDR3 is CATGPGLVYGYTF. The CDR3 DNA sequence: TGTGCCACAGGTCCCGGATTAGTTTATGGCTACACCTTC.

For this clone: The sample has other DNA sequences that encode this CDR3 too. The chain recombines TRBV27 with TRBJ1-1, with D possibly TRBD1 on 6 matching bases. In germline, CDR1 is MNHEY, CDR2 SMNVEV (reference sequence). This CDR3 comprises 14 residues. Trimming stripped 2 bases from V and 0 bases from J, with 7 bases between. CDR3 region: CASSLNRVNTEAFF. The CDR3, as DNA: TGTGCCAGCAGTTTAAACAGGGTGAACACTGAAGCTTTCTTT.

The chain joins TRBV7-9 to TRBJ2-4; no firm D call. In germline, CDR1 is SEHNR, CDR2 FQNEAQ (reference sequence). This CDR3 has 13 amino acids. Between the trimmed V and J ends, which lost 10 bases and 0 bases, there was a span of 10 bases. CDR3 region: CAIYDLAKNIQYF. CDR3 bases: TGTGCCATTTATGACTTAGCCAAAAACATTCAGTACTTC.

V usage is TRBV6-5 and J usage is TRBJ2-3, with D perhaps matching TRBD2 (7 bases). Per the germline V gene, CDR1 is MNHEY and CDR2 is SVGAGI. The V end lost 10 bases, the J end lost 1 base, and 15 bases lay between the germline ends. CDR3 length equals 14 residues. CDR3 region: CATTGGPGTDTQYF. The DNA of the CDR3 is TGTGCCACCACCGGGGGGCCCGGCACAGATACGCAGTATTTT.

The J gene is TRBJ2-2, the V gene TRBV5-1; 8 bases are a match to TRBD1. The germline CDR1 and CDR2 sequences are SGHRS and YFSETQ. The V gene end was trimmed by 7 bases and the J gene end by 7 bases; junction bases not matched to a gene: 9. The CDR3 totals 14 residues. CDR3 coding DNA: TGCGCCAGCTTCTATCAGGGGGCGGACGGGGAGCTGTTTTTT. Encoded protein: CASFYQGADGELFF.

This clone was detected only once. The chain has TRBV18 and TRBJ2-3; TRBD2 might be the D (7 bases). The germline CDR1 and CDR2 sequences are KGHSH and LQKENI. The length of the CDR3 is 15 residues. The germline V and J ends were trimmed by 3 bases and 4 bases, with 14 bases remaining between them. The CDR3 sequence is CASSPPAGAADTQYF. CDR3 sequence (DNA): TGTGCCAGCTCACCTCCGGCGGGGGCGGCAGATACGCAGTATTTT.

The chain joins TRBV6-5 to TRBJ1-1; no clear D gene. Germline loops: CDR1 MNHEY, CDR2 SVGAGI. The CDR3 length is 14 residues. Trimming pared 6 bases from V and 0 bases from J, leaving 11 bases between. The CDR3, as DNA: TGTGCCAGCAGACTCCGGGGAATGAACACTGAAGCTTTCTTT. It codes for CASRLRGMNTEAFF.

The chain couples TRBV7-9 to TRBJ2-4; D may be TRBD2 (6 bases). The V end lost 1 base, the J end lost 4 bases, and 14 bases lay between the germline ends. The length of the CDR3 is 16 residues. Per the germline V gene, CDR1 is SEHNR and CDR2 is FQNEAQ (reference sequence). This chain's CDR3 is CASSLGGDSSKNIQYF. CDR3 in DNA: TGTGCCAGCAGCTTAGGGGGGGACTCCTCTAAAAACATTCAGTACTTC. Variable domain in full (rest from reference TRBV7-9 and TRBJ2-4): DTGVSQNPRHKITKRGQNVTFRCDPISEHNRLYWYRQTLGQGPEFLTYFQNEAQLEKSRLLSDRFSAERPKGSFSTLEIQRTEQGDSAMYLCASSLGGDSSKNIQYFGAGTRLSVL.

This sequence joins TRBV7-8 and TRBJ1-1, with no clear D. V was trimmed by 0 bases and J by 1 base, leaving 9 bases between them. Germline lookup yields CDR1 SGHVS and CDR2 FQNEAQ. There are 15 residues in the CDR3. The CDR3 region is CASSLALAGNTEAFF. For the CDR3, the DNA is TGTGCCAGCAGCTTAGCGCTCGCAGGGAACACTGAAGCTTTCTTT.

The rearrangement joins TRBV6-6 to TRBJ1-4, with TRBD1 matching 7 bases. V was clipped by 5 bases and J by 2 bases; unmatched bases: 8. The CDR3 length is 16 residues. Germline V gene data show CDR1 as MNHNY and CDR2 as SVGAGI (reference sequence). CDR3 residues: CASSKGTARTNEKLFF. The CDR3, as DNA: TGTGCCAGCAGTAAAGGGACAGCCAGGACTAATGAAAAACTGTTTTTT.

The J gene is TRBJ2-2, the V gene TRBV7-9; TRBD1 aligns across 9 bases. The ends lost 5 bases at V and 6 bases at J; junction bases unmatched: 10. Looked up from germline, CDR1 is SEHNR and CDR2 is FQNEAQ (reference sequence). The CDR3 has 16 residues. The CDR3 bases are TGTGCCAGCAGCCATTCTGACAGGGGGAGTCCCGGGGAGCTGTTTTTT. Its translation: CASSHSDRGSPGELFF. Variable domain in full (rest from reference TRBV7-9 and TRBJ2-2): DTGVSQNPRHKITKRGQNVTFRCDPISEHNRLYWYRQTLGQGPEFLTYFQNEAQLEKSRLLSDRFSAERPKGSFSTLEIQRTEQGDSAMYLCASSHSDRGSPGELFFGEGSRLTVL.

The chain uses TRBV4-2 and TRBJ2-1, with 14 bases aligning to TRBD2. Germline V gene sequence: CDR1 LGHNA, CDR2 YNFKEQ. With 0 bases clipped from V and 0 bases from J, the junction kept 7 bases outside the gene matches. The CDR3 runs to 20 residues. CDR3: CASSQEGTSGGPSSYNEQFF. DNA of the CDR3: TGTGCCAGCAGCCAAGAGGGGACTAGCGGGGGCCCGAGCTCCTACAATGAGCAGTTCTTC.